A selection of T cell receptor beta chains follows, all from one sample in a study of blood T cell repertoires in COVID-19. Generated by immunoSEQ multiplex PCR, the TCRdb table keeps only in-frame clones and is missing some. Of 270,000 or so clones in the sample, about 90% were seen once. Source material: peripheral blood. Receptors were obtained from a woman aged 30 to 39 with COVID-19, enrolled during active disease. Both conserved end residues are part of each CDR3. The order of the fields is V gene, J gene, clone size, D gene, CDR3 DNA, CDR3 protein. A D gene is named only where the DNA matches it firmly. A clone size is listed for some rows: how often the clone was seen (once, few, many), or a class if it is expanded.

TRBV3-1/TRBV3-2	TRBJ1-2	.	.	TGTGCCAGCAGCCAAACTGGGGCGGAGGGTGGCTACACCTTC	CASSQTGAEGGYTF
TRBV6-5	TRBJ2-1	.	.	TGTGCCAGCAGTTACCAGGGGCGGGTGAATGAGCAGTTCTTC	CASSYQGRVNEQFF
TRBV19	TRBJ2-5	.	TRBD1	TGTGCCAGTAGTAAGGGGGGTGCGACAGGGGAAGAGACCCAGTACTTC	CASSKGGATGEETQYF
TRBV25-1	TRBJ1-4	.	TRBD1	TGTGCCAGCAGTGAATTCGGGGACAGGGGCATGAGAAAACTGTTTTTT	CASSEFGDRGMRKLFF
TRBV3-1/TRBV3-2	TRBJ2-1	.	TRBD2	TGTGCCAGCAGGCTAGCGGGGGACTGGGAGCAGTTCTTC	CASRLAGDWEQFF
TRBV29-1	TRBJ2-3	.	.	TGCAGCGTTGAATCCTGGAGCGCAGATACGCAGTATTTT	CSVESWSADTQYF
TRBV2	TRBJ2-2	once	.	TGTGCCAGCAGTTTACCCTACCACACCGGGGAGCTGTTTTTT	CASSLPYHTGELFF
TRBV3-1/TRBV3-2	TRBJ2-5	.	.	TGTGCCAGCAGCCAAGAATGGGGGGAAGAAGAGACCCAGTACTTC	CASSQEWGEEETQYF
TRBV4-1	TRBJ2-7	once	.	TGCGCCAGCAGCCAAGCGATGGGACTTGGGGCCTACGAGCAGTACTTC	CASSQAMGLGAYEQYF
TRBV18	TRBJ1-5	.	.	TGTGCCAGCTCACCGGGACAAACCCAGCCCCAGCATTTT	CASSPGQTQPQHF
TRBV6-4	TRBJ1-4	.	TRBD1	TGTGCCAGTACCCAGACAGGGTTTTTTATACTTGCAACTAATGAAAAACTGTTTTTT	CASTQTGFFILATNEKLFF
TRBV3-1/TRBV3-2	TRBJ2-5	.	.	TGTGCCAGCAGCCCCTCCGGGGGGCTCCAAGAGACCCAGTACTTC	CASSPSGGLQETQYF
TRBV10-2	TRBJ2-7	few	.	TGCGCCAGCAGTGAACTACTTGAAGCGGGCGAGCAGTACTTC	CASSELLEAGEQYF
TRBV27	TRBJ2-3	.	.	TGTGCCAGCAGTCCCCGGGTTTCACTCTTAGCAGATACGCAGTATTTT	CASSPRVSLLADTQYF
TRBV19	TRBJ2-1	.	.	TGTGCCAGTAGTATCAAGAGGGCGAGTGAGCAGTTCTTC	CASSIKRASEQFF
TRBV2	TRBJ1-6	.	TRBD1	TGTGCCAGCGGACAGGGTCAGGGTCAGAATTCACCCCTCCACTTT	CASGQGQGQNSPLHF
TRBV10-3	TRBJ2-3	.	.	TGTGCCATCAGTGGCGGGACCTGGGGTACGGATACGCAGTATTTT	CAISGGTWGTDTQYF